This T cell receptor beta chain was retrieved from a study of T cell responses to AZD1222 COVID-19 vaccine. The CDR3 is 16 residues long. The germline V and J ends were trimmed by 2 bases and 4 bases, with 17 bases remaining between them. CDR1 is MDHEN, CDR2 SYDVKM, per germline. Measured with immunoSEQ multiplex PCR; TCRdb has only the in-frame clones, and not every one. The sample holds approximately 150,000 clones, 86% seen once. The sequenced sample was peripheral blood, obtained 28 days after the second AZD1222 dose. The origin of this receptor is an adult who received the AZD1222 COVID-19 vaccine. The chain employs TRBV28 and TRBJ1-2; D might be TRBD1 (5 bases). CDR3 sequence (DNA): TGTGCCAGCAGTTTAGGGGTCGAGATGGGGCTCTATGGCTACACCTTC. Translating gives CASSLGVEMGLYGYTF.